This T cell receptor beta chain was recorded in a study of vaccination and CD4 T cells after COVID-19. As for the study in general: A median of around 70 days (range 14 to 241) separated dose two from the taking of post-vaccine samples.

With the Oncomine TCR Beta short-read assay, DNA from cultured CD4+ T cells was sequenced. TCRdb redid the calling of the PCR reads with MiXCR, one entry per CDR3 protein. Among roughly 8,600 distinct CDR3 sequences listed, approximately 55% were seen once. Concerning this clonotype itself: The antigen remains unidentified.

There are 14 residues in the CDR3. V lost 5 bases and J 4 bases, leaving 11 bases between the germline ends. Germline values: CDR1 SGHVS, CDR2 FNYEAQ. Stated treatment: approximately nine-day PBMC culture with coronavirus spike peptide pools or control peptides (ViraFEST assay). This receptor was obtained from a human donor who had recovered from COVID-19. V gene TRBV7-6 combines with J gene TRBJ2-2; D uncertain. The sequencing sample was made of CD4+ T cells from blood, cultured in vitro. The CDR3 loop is CASSTLDGTGELFF. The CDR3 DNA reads TGTGCCAGCAGCACCCTAGACGGCACCGGGGAGCTGTTTTTT.